This T cell receptor (beta chain) was obtained from a study of cytomegalovirus exposure and HLA in healthy donors. Only a few counts were recorded for this clone. What it recognizes is unknown. V was clipped by 1 base and J by 0 bases; unmatched bases: 13. CDR3 size: 19 residues. From germline, CDR1 is SGDLS and CDR2 YYNGEE. Study observations and caveats: Evidence from a later analysis indicated that most CMV-associated TCR beta chains looked HLA-restricted.

PCR used 60 Vbeta primers and 13 Jbeta primers. Only in-frame clones appear in the TCRdb table, and some are missing; sequencing was by immunoSEQ multiplex PCR. This table has under 150,000 clones, 60% to 80% appearing once. V and J are TRBV9 and TRBJ1-3; 7 bases align to TRBD1. The receptor's source is a male donor in good health and CMV-seronegative. Specimen: PBMCs. DNA of the CDR3: TGTGCCAGCAGCGTAACGGGACAGACTATGGGGCTCTCTGGAAACACCATATATTTT. Translation gives CASSVTGQTMGLSGNTIYF.